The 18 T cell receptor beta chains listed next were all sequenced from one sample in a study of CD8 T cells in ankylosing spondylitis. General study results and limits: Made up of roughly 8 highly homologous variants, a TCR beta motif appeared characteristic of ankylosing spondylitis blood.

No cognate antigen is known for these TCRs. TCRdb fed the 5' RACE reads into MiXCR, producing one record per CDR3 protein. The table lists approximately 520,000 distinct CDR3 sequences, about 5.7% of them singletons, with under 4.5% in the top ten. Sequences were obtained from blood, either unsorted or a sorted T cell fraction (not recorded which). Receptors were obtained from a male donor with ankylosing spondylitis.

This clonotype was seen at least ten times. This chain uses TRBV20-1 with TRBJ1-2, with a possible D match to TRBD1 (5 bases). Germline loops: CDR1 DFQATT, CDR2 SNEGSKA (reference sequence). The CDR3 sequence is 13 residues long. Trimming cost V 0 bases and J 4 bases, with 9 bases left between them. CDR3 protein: CSAREGTGYGYTF. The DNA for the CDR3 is TGCAGTGCTAGAGAGGGGACTGGCTATGGCTACACCTTC.

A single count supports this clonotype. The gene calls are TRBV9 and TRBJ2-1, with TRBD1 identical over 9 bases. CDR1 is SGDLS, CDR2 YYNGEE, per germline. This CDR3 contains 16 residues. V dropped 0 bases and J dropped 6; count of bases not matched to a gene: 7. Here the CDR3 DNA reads TGTGCCAGCAGCGTAGGTGGGACAGGGTGGAGCAATGAGCAGTTCTTC. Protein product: CASSVGGTGWSNEQFF.

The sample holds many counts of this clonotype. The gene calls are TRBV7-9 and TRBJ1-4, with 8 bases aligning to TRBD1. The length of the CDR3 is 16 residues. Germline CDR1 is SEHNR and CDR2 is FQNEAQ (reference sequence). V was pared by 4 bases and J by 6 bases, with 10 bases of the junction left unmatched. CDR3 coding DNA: TGTGCCAGCAGCTCGACGATGGACAGGGTGGATGAAAAACTGTTTTTT. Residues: CASSSTMDRVDEKLFF.

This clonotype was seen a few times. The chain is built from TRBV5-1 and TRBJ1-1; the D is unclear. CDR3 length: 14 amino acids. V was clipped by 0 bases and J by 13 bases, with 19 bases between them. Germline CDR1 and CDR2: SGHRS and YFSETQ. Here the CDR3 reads CASSLVGRDPGVFF. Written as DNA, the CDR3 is TGCGCCAGCAGCTTGGTGGGCAGAGATCCGGGAGTTTTCTTT.

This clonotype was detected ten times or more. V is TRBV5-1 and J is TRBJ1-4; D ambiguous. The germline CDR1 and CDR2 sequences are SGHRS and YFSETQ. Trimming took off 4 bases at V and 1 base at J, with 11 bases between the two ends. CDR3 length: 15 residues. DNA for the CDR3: TGCGCCAGCAGCCTCCGACCAGGAACTAATGAAAAACTGTTTTTT. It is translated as CASSLRPGTNEKLFF.

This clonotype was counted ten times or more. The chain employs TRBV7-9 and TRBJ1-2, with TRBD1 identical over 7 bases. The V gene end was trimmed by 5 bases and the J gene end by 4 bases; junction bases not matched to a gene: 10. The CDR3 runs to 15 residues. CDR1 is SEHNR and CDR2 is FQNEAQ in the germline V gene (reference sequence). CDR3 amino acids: CASSPAFRTGYGYTF. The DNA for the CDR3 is TGTGCCAGCAGCCCCGCGTTTCGGACAGGCTATGGCTACACCTTC.

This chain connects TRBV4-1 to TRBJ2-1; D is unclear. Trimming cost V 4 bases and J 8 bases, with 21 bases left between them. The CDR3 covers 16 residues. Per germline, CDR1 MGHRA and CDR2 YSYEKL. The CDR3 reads CASSLLPPRLRHEQFF. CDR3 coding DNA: TGCGCCAGCAGCCTTCTACCCCCCCGACTGCGCCATGAGCAGTTCTTC.

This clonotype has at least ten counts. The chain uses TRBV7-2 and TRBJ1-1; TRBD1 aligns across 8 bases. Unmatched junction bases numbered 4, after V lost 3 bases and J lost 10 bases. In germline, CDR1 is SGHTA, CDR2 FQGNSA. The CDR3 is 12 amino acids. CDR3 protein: CASSFGQGAAFF. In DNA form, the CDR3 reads TGTGCCAGCAGCTTCGGACAGGGCGCAGCTTTCTTT.

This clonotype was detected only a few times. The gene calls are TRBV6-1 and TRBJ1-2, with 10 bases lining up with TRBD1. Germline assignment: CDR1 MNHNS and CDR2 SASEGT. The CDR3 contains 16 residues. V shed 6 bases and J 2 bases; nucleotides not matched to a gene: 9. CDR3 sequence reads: CASSWTGGEINYGYTF. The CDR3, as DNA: TGTGCCAGCAGCTGGACAGGGGGAGAGATCAACTATGGCTACACCTTC.

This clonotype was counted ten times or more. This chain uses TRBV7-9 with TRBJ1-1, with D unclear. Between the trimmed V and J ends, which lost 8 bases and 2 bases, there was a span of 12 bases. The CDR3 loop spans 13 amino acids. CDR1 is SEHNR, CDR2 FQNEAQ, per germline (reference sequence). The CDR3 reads CASGQLPNTEAFF. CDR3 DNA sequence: TGTGCCAGCGGGCAGCTACCCAACACTGAAGCTTTCTTT.

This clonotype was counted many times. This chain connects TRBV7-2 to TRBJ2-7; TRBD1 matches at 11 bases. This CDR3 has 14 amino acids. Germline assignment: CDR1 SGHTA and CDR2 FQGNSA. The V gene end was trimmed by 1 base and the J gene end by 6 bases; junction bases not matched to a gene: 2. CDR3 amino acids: CASSLVGTGGEQYF. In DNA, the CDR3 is TGTGCCAGCAGCTTAGTGGGGACAGGGGGCGAGCAGTACTTC.

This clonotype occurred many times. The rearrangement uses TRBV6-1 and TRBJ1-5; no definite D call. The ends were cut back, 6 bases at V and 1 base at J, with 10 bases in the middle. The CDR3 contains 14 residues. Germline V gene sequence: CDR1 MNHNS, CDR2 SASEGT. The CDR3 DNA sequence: TGTGCCAGCAGGCCACAAGGCAGCAATCAGCCCCAGCATTTT. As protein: CASRPQGSNQPQHF.

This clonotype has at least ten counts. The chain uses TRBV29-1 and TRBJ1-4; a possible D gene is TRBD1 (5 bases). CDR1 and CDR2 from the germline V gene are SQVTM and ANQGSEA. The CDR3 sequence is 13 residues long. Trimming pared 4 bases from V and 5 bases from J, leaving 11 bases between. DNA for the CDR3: TGCAGCGTTGGGGCAGGGTCGAATGAAAAACTGTTTTTT. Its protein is CSVGAGSNEKLFF. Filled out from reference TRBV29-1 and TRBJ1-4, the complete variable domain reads SAVISQKPSRDICQRGTSLTIQCQVDSQVTMMFWYRQQPGQSLTLIATANQGSEATYESGFVIDKFPISRPNLTFSTLTVSNMSPEDSSIYLCSVGAGSNEKLFFGSGTQLSVL.

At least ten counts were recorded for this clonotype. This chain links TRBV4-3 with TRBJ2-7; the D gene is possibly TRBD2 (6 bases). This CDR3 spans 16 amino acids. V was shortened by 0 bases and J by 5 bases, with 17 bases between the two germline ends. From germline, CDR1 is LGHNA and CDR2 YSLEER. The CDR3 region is CASSQETPSGYNEQYF. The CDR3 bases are TGCGCCAGCAGCCAAGAAACACCCAGCGGGTACAACGAGCAGTACTTC.

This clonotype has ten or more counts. Here the CDR3 reads CASSQEGAGVGEQYF. The CDR3 DNA reads TGCGCCAGCAGCCAAGAAGGGGCGGGAGTAGGCGAGCAGTACTTC. The V gene is TRBV4-3, the J gene TRBJ2-7; 7 bases align to TRBD2. CDR3 length: 15 residues. The germline gives CDR1 LGHNA, CDR2 YSLEER. With 0 bases clipped from V and 6 bases from J, the junction kept 8 bases outside the gene matches.

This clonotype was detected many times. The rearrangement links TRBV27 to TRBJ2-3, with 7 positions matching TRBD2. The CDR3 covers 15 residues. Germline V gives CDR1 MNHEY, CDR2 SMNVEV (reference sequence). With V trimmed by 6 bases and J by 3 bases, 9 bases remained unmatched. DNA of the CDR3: TGTGCCAGCAGCCTCGAAACGGGAGGTACAGATACGCAGTATTTT. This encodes CASSLETGGTDTQYF.

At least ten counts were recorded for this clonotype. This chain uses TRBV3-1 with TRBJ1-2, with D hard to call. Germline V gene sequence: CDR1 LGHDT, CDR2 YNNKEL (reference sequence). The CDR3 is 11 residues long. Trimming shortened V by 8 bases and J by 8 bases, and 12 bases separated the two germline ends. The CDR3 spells CASFNLRGYTF. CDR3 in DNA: TGTGCCAGCTTTAATCTCCGGGGCTACACCTTC.

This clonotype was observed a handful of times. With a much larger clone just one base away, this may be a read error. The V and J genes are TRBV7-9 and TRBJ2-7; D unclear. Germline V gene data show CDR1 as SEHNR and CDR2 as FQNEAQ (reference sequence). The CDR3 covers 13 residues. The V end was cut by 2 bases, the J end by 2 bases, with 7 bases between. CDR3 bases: TGTGCCAGCAGCTTAAGTTACCCCTACGAGCAGTACTTC. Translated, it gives CASSLSYPYEQYF.